Listed here are 9 T cell receptor beta chains from one sample, sequenced in a study of cytomegalovirus exposure and HLA in healthy donors. PCR amplification relied on 60 Vbeta primers (plus 13 Jbeta primers). The repertoire was sequenced with immunoSEQ multiplex PCR; TCRdb's copy has only in-frame clones and lacks some. Found here are 55,000 or so clones, 75% to 85% of them singletons; the top ten hold approximately 1.3%. Input material: PBMCs. These receptor sequences come from a female donor in good health and CMV-seronegative.

This clone was counted only a few times. The CDR3 DNA reads TGCGCCAGCAGCTTGGGGCTAGCGGGTGAGACCCAGTACTTC. Its protein is CASSLGLAGETQYF. V is TRBV5-1 and J is TRBJ2-5; 8 bases map to TRBD2. This CDR3 has 14 amino acids. Losses at the gene ends were 0 bases for V and 5 bases for J; bases not matched to a gene: 3. The germline gives CDR1 SGHRS, CDR2 YFSETQ.

The rearrangement joins TRBV4-1 to TRBJ1-4; 8 bases fit TRBD1. Germline CDR1 is MGHRA and CDR2 is YSYEKL. Trimming took 1 base from V and 6 from J; bases not matched to a gene: 13. CDR3 size: 18 residues. The CDR3 loop reads CASSQVNFIGQGYEKLFF. The CDR3 DNA follows: TGCGCCAGCAGCCAAGTAAATTTCATTGGACAGGGATATGAAAAACTGTTTTTT.

This clone was observed a single time. V and J are TRBV5-1 and TRBJ2-7, with D possibly being TRBD1 (5 bases). The CDR3 has 14 amino acids. Trimming pared 2 bases from V and 4 bases from J, leaving 13 bases between. In germline, CDR1 is SGHRS, CDR2 YFSETQ. This chain's CDR3 is CASSFGRDKYEQYF. CDR3 sequence (DNA): TGCGCCAGCAGCTTCGGCAGGGATAAATACGAGCAGTACTTC.

This clone has more than one count but fewer than ten. The rearrangement uses TRBV5-5 and TRBJ1-6; D unclear. V was shortened by 8 bases and J by 8 bases, with 14 bases between the two germline ends. This CDR3 is 13 amino acids long. The germline CDR1 and CDR2 sequences are SGHKS and YYEKEE (reference sequence). The CDR3: CASGEPTYSPLHF. CDR3 DNA: TGTGCCAGTGGAGAACCAACTTATTCACCCCTCCACTTT.

As concerns this clone: The identical CDR3 is also encoded by other nucleotide sequences in the sample. The J gene is TRBJ2-2, the V gene TRBV7-9; possible D gene TRBD1, 5 bases. The CDR3 has 15 residues. The V gene's germline CDR1 is SEHNR and CDR2 FQNEAQ (reference sequence). V lost 1 base, J lost 1 base, and 7 bases lay in between. CDR3 coding DNA: TGTGCCAGCAGCTTAGGCCAGGGGAACACCGGGGAGCTGTTTTTT. Encoded protein: CASSLGQGNTGELFF.

The rearrangement joins TRBV6-5 to TRBJ2-7, with TRBD1 matching over 9 bases. J gave up 7 bases and V 6 bases, and 7 bases lay outside the gene matches. This CDR3 spans 13 amino acids. Looked up from germline, CDR1 is MNHEY and CDR2 is SVGAGI. The chain's CDR3 is CASSPYRGREQYF. CDR3 nucleotide sequence: TGTGCCAGCAGCCCCTACAGGGGGCGTGAGCAGTACTTC.

The genes are TRBV6-6 and TRBJ1-1; tentatively, D is TRBD1 (5 bases). The V and J ends lost 0 bases and 1 base respectively, with 12 bases between them. The germline V gene has CDR1 MNHNY and CDR2 SVGAGI (reference sequence). The CDR3 extends over 16 amino acids. Here the CDR3 reads CASSYSDSAANTEAFF. DNA for the CDR3: TGTGCCAGCAGTTACTCCGACAGCGCAGCGAACACTGAAGCTTTCTTT.

This clone was counted once. The rearrangement uses TRBV6-5 and TRBJ2-5, with 7 bases lining up with TRBD2. V shed 6 bases and J 11 bases; nucleotides not matched to a gene: 15. Germline V lookup: CDR1 MNHEY, CDR2 SVGAGI. The CDR3 spans 14 residues. CDR3 in amino acids: CASSPWTGGEEQYF. CDR3 nucleotide sequence: TGTGCCAGCAGCCCCTGGACGGGAGGAGAGGAGCAGTACTTC.

This clone showed up just a few times. The chain recombines TRBV11-2 with TRBJ2-7; 10 bases line up with TRBD1. The junction had 2 bases not matched to a gene; V was cut back by 1 base and J by 2 bases. The germline gives CDR1 SGHAT, CDR2 FQNNGV. CDR3 length equals 15 residues. CDR3 region: CASSLGTGGTYEQYF. The CDR3 DNA reads TGTGCCAGCAGCTTAGGGACAGGGGGAACCTACGAGCAGTACTTC.